The clone carrying this T cell receptor (beta chain) was counted once. From RNA transcripts, TCR beta CDR3 regions were amplified. The TCR CDR3 was amplified in a first-round RT-PCR using the HTBI primer set. TCRdb independently ran MiXCR on the multiplex PCR reads; one entry per CDR3 protein. The table has more than 550,000 distinct CDR3 sequences, about 45% seen once; the top ten hold 7% to 7.5%. These data belong to a study of T cells in Graves' hyperthyroidism and ophthalmopathy. The sequencing sample was made of peripheral blood or thyroid tissue (not recorded which). The sequence was collected from an adult man with Graves' disease, either hyperthyroidism or ophthalmopathy (not recorded which).

This chain's CDR3 is CASSPRTGRGQETQYF. In DNA form, the CDR3 reads TGTGCCAGCAGCCCTAGGACAGGAAGGGGGCAAGAGACCCAGTACTTC. The V and J genes are TRBV7-8 and TRBJ2-5; TRBD1 matches 7 bases. The CDR3 is 16 residues long. Germline loops: CDR1 SGHVS, CDR2 FQNEAQ. V lost 5 bases to trimming and J lost 2 bases; unmatched junction nucleotides: 11.